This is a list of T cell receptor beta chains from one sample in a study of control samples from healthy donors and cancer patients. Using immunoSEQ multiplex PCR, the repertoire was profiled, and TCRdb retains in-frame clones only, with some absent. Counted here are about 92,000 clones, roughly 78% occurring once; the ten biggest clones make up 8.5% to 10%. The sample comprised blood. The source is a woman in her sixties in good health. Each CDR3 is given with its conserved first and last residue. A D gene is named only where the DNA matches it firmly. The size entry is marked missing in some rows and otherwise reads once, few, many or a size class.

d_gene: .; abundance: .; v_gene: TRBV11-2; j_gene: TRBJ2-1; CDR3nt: TGTGCCAGCAGTCCCGGGGCCCGCTTACACAATGAGCAGTTCTTC; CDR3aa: CASSPGARLHNEQFF
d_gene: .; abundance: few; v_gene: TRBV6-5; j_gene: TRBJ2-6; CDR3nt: TGTGCCAGCATTCTAACAGGGGGGGCCAACGTCCTGACTTTC; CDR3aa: CASILTGGANVLTF
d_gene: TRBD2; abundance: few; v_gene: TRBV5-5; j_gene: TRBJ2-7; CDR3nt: TGTGCCAGCAGCTTGATTGGGCGGGGGGACTTTGGGTACGAGCAGTACTTC; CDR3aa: CASSLIGRGDFGYEQYF
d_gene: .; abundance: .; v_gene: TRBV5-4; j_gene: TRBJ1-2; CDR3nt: TGTGCCAGCAGCCCTAATACAGGGAGTGGTGGCTACACCTTC; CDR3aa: CASSPNTGSGGYTF
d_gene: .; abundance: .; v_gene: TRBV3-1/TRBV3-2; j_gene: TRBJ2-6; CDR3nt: TGTGCCAGCAGCCCCGGGGGGGCCAACGTCCTGACTTTC; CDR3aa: CASSPGGANVLTF
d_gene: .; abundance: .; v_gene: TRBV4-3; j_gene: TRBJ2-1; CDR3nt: TGCGCCAGCAGCCAAGCCCCAGGCGGTGAGCAGTTCTTC; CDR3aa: CASSQAPGGEQFF
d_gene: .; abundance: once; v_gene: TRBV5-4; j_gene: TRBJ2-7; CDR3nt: TGTGCCAGCAGCTTTCCTCAGGGAGGAGAGCAGTACTTC; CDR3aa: CASSFPQGGEQYF
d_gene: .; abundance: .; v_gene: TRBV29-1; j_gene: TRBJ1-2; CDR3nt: TGCAGCGTTGAAGGGGGCGGCCCCTATGGCTACACCTTC; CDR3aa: CSVEGGGPYGYTF
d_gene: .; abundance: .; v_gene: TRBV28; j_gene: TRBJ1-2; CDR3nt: TGTGCCAGCAGACGGGAGAACTATGGCTACACCTTC; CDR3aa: CASRRENYGYTF
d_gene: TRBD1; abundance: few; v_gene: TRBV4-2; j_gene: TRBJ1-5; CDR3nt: TGTGCCAGCAGCCAGTCCGGGACAGGGAACGATCAGCCCCAGCATTTT; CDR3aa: CASSQSGTGNDQPQHF
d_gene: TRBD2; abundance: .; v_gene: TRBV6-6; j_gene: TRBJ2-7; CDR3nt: TGTGCCAGTACGCTAGCGGTCTTTTACGAGCAGTACTTC; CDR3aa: CASTLAVFYEQYF
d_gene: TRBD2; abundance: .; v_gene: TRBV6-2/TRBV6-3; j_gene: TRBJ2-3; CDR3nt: TGTGCCAGCACCCCAGGACTAGGAGGAGGCACAGATACGCAGTATTTT; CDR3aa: CASTPGLGGGTDTQYF
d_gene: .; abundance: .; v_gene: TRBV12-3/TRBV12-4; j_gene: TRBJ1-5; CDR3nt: TGTGCCAGCAGTTTGGTGTCGGGTGAGGCCCAGCATTTT; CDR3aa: CASSLVSGEAQHF
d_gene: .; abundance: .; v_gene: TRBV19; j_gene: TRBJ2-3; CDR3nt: TGTGCCAGTAGTACCCCCGTCAGGTCCGATACGCAGTATTTT; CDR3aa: CASSTPVRSDTQYF